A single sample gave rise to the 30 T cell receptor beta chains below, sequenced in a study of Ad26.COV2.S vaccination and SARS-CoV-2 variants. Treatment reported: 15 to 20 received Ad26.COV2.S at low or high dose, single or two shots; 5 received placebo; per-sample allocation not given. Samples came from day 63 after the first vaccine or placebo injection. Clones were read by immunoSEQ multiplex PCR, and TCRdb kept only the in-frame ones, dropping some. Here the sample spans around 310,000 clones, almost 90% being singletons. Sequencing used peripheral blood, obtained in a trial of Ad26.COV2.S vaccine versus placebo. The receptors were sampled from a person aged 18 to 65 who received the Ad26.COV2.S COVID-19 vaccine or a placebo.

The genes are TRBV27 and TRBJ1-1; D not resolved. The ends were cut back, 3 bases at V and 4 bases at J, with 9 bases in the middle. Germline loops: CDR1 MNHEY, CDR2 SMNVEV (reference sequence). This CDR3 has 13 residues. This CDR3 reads CASSFQWSTEAFF. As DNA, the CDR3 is TGTGCCAGCAGTTTTCAGTGGAGCACTGAAGCTTTCTTT.

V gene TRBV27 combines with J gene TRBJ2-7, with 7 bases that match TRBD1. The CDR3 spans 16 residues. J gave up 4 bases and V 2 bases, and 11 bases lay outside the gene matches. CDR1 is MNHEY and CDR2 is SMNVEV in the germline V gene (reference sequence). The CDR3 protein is CASSLPTGPTTYEQYV. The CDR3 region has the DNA TGTGCCAGCAGTTTACCGACAGGGCCGACTACTTACGAGCAGTACGTC.

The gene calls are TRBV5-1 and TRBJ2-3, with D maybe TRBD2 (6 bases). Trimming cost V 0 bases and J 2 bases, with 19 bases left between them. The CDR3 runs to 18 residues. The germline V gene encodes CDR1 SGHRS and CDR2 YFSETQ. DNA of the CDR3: TGCGCCAGCAGCTTGGTACGTAAAGGAGGGACCAACACAGATACGCAGTATTTT. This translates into CASSLVRKGGTNTDTQYF.

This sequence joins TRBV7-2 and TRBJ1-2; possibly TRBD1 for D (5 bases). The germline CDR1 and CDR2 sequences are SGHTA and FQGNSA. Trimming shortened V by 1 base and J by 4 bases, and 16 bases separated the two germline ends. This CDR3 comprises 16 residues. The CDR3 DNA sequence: TGTGCCAGCAGCTTAGGCCCTCAGGAGGGGCCCTATGGCTACACCTTC. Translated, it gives CASSLGPQEGPYGYTF.

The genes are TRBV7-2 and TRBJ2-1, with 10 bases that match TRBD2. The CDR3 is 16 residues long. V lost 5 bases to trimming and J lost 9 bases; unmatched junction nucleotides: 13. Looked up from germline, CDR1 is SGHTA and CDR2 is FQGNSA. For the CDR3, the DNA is TGTGCCAGCAGCCCTTCTAGCGGGAGCGGATCTCGTGAGCAGTTCTTC. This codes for CASSPSSGSGSREQFF.

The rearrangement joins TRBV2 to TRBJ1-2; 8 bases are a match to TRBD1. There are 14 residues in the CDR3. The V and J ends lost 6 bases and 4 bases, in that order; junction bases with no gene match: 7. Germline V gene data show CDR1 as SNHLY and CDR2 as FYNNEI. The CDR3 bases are TGTGCCAGCAGCGGACAGGGTTTGGGCTATGGCTACACCTTC. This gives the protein CASSGQGLGYGYTF.

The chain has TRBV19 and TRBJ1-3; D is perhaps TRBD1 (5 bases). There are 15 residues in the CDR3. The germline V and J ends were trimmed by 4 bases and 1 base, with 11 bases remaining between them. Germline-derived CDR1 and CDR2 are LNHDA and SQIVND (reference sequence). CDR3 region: CASSTAGLSGNTIYF. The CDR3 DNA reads TGTGCCAGTAGTACAGCAGGGCTGTCTGGAAACACCATATATTTT.

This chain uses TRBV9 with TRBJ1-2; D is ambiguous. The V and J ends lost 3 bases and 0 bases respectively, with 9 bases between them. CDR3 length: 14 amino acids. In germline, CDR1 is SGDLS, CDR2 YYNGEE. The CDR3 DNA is TGTGCCAGCAGCGAAGGACGGGCTAACTATGGCTACACCTTC. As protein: CASSEGRANYGYTF.

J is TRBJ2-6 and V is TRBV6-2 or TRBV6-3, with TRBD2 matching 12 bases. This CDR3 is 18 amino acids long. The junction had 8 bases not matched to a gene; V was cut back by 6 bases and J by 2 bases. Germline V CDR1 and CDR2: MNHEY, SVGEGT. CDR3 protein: CASSLRLAGVPGANVLTF. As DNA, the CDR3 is TGTGCCAGCAGCCTCAGACTAGCGGGAGTCCCTGGGGCCAACGTCCTGACTTTC.

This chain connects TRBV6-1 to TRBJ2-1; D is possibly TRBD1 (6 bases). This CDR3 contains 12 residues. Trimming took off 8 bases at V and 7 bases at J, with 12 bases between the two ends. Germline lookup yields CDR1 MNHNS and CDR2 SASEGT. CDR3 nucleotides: TGTGCCAGCGGACCGAGGGGGAATGAGCAGTTCTTC. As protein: CASGPRGNEQFF.

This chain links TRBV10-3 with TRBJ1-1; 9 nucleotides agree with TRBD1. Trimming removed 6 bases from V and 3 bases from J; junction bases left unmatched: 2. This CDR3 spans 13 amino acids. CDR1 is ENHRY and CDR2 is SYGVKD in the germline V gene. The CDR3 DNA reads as TGTGCCATCAGCAGACAGGGGGACACTGAAGCTTTCTTT. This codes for CAISRQGDTEAFF.

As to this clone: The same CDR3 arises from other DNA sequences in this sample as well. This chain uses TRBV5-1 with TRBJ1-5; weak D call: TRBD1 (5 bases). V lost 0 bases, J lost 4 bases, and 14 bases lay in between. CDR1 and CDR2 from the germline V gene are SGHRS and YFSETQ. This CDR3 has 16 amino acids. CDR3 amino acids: CASSLGGREHNQPQHF. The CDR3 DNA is TGCGCCAGCAGCTTGGGGGGCAGGGAACATAATCAGCCCCAGCATTTT.

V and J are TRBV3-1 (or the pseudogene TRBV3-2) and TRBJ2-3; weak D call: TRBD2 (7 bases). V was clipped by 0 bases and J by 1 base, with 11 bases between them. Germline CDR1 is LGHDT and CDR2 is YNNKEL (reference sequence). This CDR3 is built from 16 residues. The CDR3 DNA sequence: TGTGCCAGCAGCCAAGATGGAGGGGGGGGCACAGATACGCAGTATTTT. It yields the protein CASSQDGGGGTDTQYF.

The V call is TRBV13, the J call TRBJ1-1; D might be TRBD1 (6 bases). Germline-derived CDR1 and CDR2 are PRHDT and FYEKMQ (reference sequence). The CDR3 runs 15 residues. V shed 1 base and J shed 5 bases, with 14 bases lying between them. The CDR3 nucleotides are TGTGCCAGCAGCTTAGAGGGGGGCGATCGAACTGAAGCTTTCTTT. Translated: CASSLEGGDRTEAFF.

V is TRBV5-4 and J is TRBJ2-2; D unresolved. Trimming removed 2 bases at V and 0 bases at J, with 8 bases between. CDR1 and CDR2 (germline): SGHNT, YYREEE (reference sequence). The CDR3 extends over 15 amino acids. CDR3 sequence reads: CASSLTTPNTGELFF. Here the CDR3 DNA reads TGTGCCAGCAGCTTAACCACACCGAACACCGGGGAGCTGTTTTTT.

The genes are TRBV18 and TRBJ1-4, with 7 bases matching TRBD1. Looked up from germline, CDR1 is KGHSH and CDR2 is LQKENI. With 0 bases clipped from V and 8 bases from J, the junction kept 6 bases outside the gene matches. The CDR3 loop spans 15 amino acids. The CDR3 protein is CASSPPEGAGEKLFF. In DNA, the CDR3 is TGTGCCAGCTCACCACCGGAGGGGGCAGGGGAAAAACTGTTTTTT.

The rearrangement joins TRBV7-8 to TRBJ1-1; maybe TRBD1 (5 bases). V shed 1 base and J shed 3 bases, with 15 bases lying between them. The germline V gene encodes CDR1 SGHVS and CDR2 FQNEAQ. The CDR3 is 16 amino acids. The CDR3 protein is CASSLVTGLEYTEAFF. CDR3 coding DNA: TGTGCCAGCAGCTTAGTTACAGGATTAGAGTACACTGAAGCTTTCTTT.

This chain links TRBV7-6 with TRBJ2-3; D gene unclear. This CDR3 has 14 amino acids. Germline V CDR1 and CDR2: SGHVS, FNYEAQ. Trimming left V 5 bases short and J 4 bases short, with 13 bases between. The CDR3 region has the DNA TGTGCCAGCAGCCCGGACCCCGGTGCAGATACGCAGTATTTT. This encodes CASSPDPGADTQYF.

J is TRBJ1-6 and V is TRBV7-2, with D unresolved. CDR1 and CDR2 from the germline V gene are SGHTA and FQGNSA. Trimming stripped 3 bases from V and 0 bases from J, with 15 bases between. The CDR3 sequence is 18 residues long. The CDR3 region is CASSFRPIGSSYNSPLHF. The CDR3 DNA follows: TGTGCCAGCAGCTTCCGGCCGATAGGAAGCTCCTATAATTCACCCCTCCACTTT.

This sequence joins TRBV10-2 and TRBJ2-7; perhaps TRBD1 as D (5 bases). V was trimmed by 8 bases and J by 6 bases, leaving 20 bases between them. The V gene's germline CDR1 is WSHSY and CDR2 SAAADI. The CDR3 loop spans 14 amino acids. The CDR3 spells CASAPAHRSGEQYF. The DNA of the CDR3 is TGCGCCAGCGCCCCGGCCCACAGGTCGGGCGAGCAGTACTTC.

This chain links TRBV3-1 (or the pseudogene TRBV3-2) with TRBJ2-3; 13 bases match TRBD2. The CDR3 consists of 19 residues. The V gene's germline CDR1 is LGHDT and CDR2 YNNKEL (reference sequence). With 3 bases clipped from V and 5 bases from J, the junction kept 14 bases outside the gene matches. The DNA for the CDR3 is TGTGCCAGCAGCCAGCTTGAGACTAGCGGGACTAGCGGGAAAGATACGCAGTATTTT. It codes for CASSQLETSGTSGKDTQYF.

CDR3 coding DNA: TGCGCCAGCAAAGGGACTAGCGGGAGTGATACGCAGTATTTT. Translation: CASKGTSGSDTQYF. The chain links TRBV10-2 to TRBJ2-3; TRBD2 matches at 14 bases. V lost 7 bases to trimming and J lost 6 bases; unmatched junction nucleotides: 3. The CDR3 covers 14 residues. Germline assignment: CDR1 WSHSY and CDR2 SAAADI.

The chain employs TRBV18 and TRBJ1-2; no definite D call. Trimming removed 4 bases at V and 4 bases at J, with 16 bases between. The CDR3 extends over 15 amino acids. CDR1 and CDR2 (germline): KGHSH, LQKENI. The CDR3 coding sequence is TGTGCCAGCTCACTCCTTCCCGGGTCCCCCTATGGCTACACCTTC. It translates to CASSLLPGSPYGYTF.

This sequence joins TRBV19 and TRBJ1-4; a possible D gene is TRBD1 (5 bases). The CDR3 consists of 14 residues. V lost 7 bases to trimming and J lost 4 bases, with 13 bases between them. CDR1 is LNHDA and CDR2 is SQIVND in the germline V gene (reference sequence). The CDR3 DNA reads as TGTGCCAGTATGGGGCAGGGCCTTAATGAAAAACTGTTTTTT. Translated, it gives CASMGQGLNEKLFF. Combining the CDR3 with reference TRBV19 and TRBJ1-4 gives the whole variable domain DGGITQSPKYLFRKEGQNVTLSCEQNLNHDAMYWYRQDPGQGLRLIYYSQIVNDFQKGDIAEGYSVSREKKESFPLTVTSAQKNPTAFYLCASMGQGLNEKLFFGSGTQLSVL.

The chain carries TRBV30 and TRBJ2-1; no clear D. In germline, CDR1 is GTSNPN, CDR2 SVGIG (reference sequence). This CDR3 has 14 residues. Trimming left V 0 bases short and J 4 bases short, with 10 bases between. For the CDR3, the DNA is TGTGCCTGGAGTGTATCGACTCCTTACAATGAGCAGTTCTTC. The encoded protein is CAWSVSTPYNEQFF.

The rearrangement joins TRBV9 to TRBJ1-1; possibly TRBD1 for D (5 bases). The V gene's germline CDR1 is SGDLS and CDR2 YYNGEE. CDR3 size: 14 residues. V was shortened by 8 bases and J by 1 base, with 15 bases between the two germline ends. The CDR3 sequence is CARGSSTENTEAFF. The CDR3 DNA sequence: TGTGCCAGAGGATCATCGACAGAGAACACTGAAGCTTTCTTT.

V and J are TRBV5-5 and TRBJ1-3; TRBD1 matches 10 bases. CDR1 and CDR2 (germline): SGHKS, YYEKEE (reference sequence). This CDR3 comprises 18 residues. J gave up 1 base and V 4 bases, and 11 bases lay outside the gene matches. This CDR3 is CASSLSPTGGASGNTIYF. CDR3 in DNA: TGTGCCAGCAGCCTGTCCCCGACAGGGGGCGCATCTGGAAACACCATATATTTT.

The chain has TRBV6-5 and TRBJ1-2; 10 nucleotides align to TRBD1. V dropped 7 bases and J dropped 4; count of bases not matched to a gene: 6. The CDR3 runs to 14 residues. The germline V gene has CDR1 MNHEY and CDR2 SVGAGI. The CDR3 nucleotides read TGTGCCAGCATGAAGGGACAGGGGATCTATGGCTACACCTTC. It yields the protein CASMKGQGIYGYTF.

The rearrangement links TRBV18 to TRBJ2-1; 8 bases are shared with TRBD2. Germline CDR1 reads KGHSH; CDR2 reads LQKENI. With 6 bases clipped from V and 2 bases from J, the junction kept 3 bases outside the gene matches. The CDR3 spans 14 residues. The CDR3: CASSTGGPYNEQFF. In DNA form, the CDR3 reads TGTGCCAGCTCCACGGGGGGGCCCTACAATGAGCAGTTCTTC.

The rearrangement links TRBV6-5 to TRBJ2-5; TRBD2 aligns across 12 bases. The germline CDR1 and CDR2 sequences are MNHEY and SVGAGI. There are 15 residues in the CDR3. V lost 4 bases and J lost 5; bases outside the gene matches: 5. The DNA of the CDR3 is TGTGCCAGCAGTTGGACTAGCGGGGAAGGGGAGACCCAGTACTTC. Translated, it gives CASSWTSGEGETQYF.